This TCR beta chain was captured by sequencing in a study of spatial heterogeneity in lung cancer. Study overall: The study consistently detected more beta-chain than alpha-chain sequences. A unique TCR and UMI combination showed up more than ten times in raw reads, on average. Matched bulk RNA-seq yielded a T cell transcriptional module score. Counts of TCR transcripts in tumor regions correlated strongly with that score. Study-level points and caveats: Mutation tallies in tumors tracked expanded intratumoral alpha and beta TCR counts.

MiXCR, run by TCRdb on the 5' RACE reads, gives a single entry per CDR3 protein. The table lists over 10,000 distinct CDR3 sequences, roughly 3.3% of them singletons. The V segment lost 0 bases and the J segment 2 bases; nucleotides outside the gene matches: 3. This CDR3 has 15 residues. Germline CDR1 and CDR2: MNHEY and SVGAGI. This clonotype has at least ten counts. The antigen remains unidentified. Time point: sample taken at primary tumor resection. Sequencing of whole RNA from tumor, nontumor lung or frozen PBMC involved no sorting. The sample in question was lung tumor tissue, obtained at surgery. The sequence was obtained from a male donor with early-stage non-small cell lung cancer. The V and J genes are TRBV6-5 and TRBJ2-7; 8 bases map to TRBD1. The CDR3 region has the DNA TGTGCCAGCAGTTACTCGTGGGACAGGACCTACGAGCAGTACTTC. The encoded protein is CASSYSWDRTYEQYF.